This paragraph reports one T cell receptor beta chain. Its antigen is still unknown. At one of its ends the junction is not consistent with the germline gene, which may arise from a read error. TCRbeta libraries were built with three rounds of nested PCR, modified from ARM-PCR. A single record per CDR3 protein comes from TCRdb applying MiXCR to the multiplex PCR reads. The data contain under 95,000 distinct CDR3 sequences, more than 80% of them singletons. This record comes from a study of tumor and adjacent non-tumor tissue in lung cancer. As for the study in general: Histology: 12 adenocarcinoma, a couple of squamous cell carcinoma, 1 small cell lung cancer. About 4.17 million productive TCRbeta reads were obtained per sample on average.

RNA was extracted from bulk tissue without any cell sorting. This non-tumor lung sample came from over 3 cm beyond the tumor edge. Study findings and constraints: TCR diversity was significantly greater in tumor than normal lung tissue.

Material for sequencing was distant non-tumor lung tissue. The receptor was derived from a man in his sixties with non-small cell lung cancer.

CDR3 region: CASAPVSIDTQYF. CDR3 in DNA: TGTGCCAGCGCCCCCGTTAGCATAGATACGCAGTACTTT. The rearrangement links TRBV12-3 or TRBV12-4 to TRBJ2-3; D is unclear. This CDR3 is built from 13 residues.